One sample yielded the 18 T cell receptor beta chains listed below, sequenced in a study of cytomegalovirus exposure and HLA in healthy donors. It was with 60 Vbeta and 13 Jbeta primers that the PCR ran. Sequencing was performed with immunoSEQ multiplex PCR; in TCRdb, only in-frame clones are kept and a portion is missing. The data show 30,000 to 40,000 clones, around 60% seen once. The sequenced material came from PBMCs. Receptor source: a man aged 45 to 65 in good health and CMV-seropositive.

V gene TRBV27 combines with J gene TRBJ1-4; TRBD1 matches at 9 bases. Germline values: CDR1 MNHEY, CDR2 SMNVEV (reference sequence). Trimming took 6 bases from V and 7 from J; bases not matched to a gene: 6. The CDR3 has 14 residues. CDR3 nucleotides: TGTGCCAGCAGCGGGACAGGGTTCCGTGAAAAACTGTTTTTT. Protein: CASSGTGFREKLFF.

The chain employs TRBV18 and TRBJ2-2, with 9 bases aligning to TRBD1. Germline loops: CDR1 KGHSH, CDR2 LQKENI. CDR3 length: 13 amino acids. V gave up 3 bases and J gave up 10 bases; unmatched junction bases: 3. CDR3 coding DNA: TGTGCCAGCTCACCGGGACAGGGACAGGAGCTGTTTTTT. It translates to CASSPGQGQELFF.

This clone appeared many times. The chain couples TRBV27 to TRBJ2-5, with TRBD2 identical over 7 bases. Looked up from germline, CDR1 is MNHEY and CDR2 is SMNVEV (reference sequence). CDR3 length: 15 amino acids. The trim removed 5 bases at V and 3 bases at J, leaving 9 bases unmatched. CDR3 nucleotide sequence: TGTGCCAGCAGTCTCAACGGGGGGAATGAAGAGACCCAGTACTTC. This codes for CASSLNGGNEETQYF.

This chain joins TRBV9 and TRBJ1-1, with D possibly TRBD1 on 5 matching bases. Germline CDR1 and CDR2: SGDLS and YYNGEE. The CDR3 consists of 14 residues. V was shortened by 4 bases and J by 2 bases, with 12 bases between the two germline ends. The CDR3 sequence is CASSKQTENTEAFF. The CDR3 DNA sequence: TGTGCCAGCAGCAAACAGACAGAAAACACTGAAGCTTTCTTT. The full variable domain, its missing parts supplied by reference TRBV9 and TRBJ1-1, is DSGVTQTPKHLITATGQRVTLRCSPRSGDLSVYWYQQSLDQGLQFLIQYYNGEERAKGNILERFSAQQFPDLHSELNLSSLELGDSALYFCASSKQTENTEAFFGQGTRLTVV.

The sample holds one count of this clone. The CDR3 nucleotides read TGTGCCTGGAGTGCAACTAACACCGGGGAGCTGTTTTTT. Its protein is CAWSATNTGELFF. The genes are TRBV30 and TRBJ2-2; unclear D gene. Germline CDR1 is GTSNPN and CDR2 is SVGIG (reference sequence). The V and J ends lost 1 base and 2 bases respectively, with 5 bases between them. The CDR3 totals 13 residues.

The CDR3 region is CASSDAGLGDTQYF. CDR3 nucleotide sequence: TGTGCCAGCAGTGACGCTGGATTGGGCGATACGCAGTATTTT. V and J are TRBV6-4 and TRBJ2-3; D is unclear. The V end was cut by 2 bases, the J end by 6 bases, with 12 bases between. This CDR3 has 14 residues. Germline-derived CDR1 and CDR2 are MRHNA and SNTAGT.

This clone was observed a few times. This chain uses TRBV2 with TRBJ1-1, with TRBD1 identical over 8 bases. Germline-derived CDR1 and CDR2 are SNHLY and FYNNEI. The CDR3 has 14 amino acids. V dropped 6 bases and J dropped 0; count of bases not matched to a gene: 3. CDR3 sequence reads: CASRATGVNTEAFF. The DNA of the CDR3 is TGTGCCAGCAGGGCGACAGGGGTGAACACTGAAGCTTTCTTT.

The sample holds a few counts of this clone. The chain carries TRBV14 and TRBJ2-3, with D perhaps TRBD1 (5 bases). The CDR3 is 15 amino acids. V gave up 1 base and J gave up 4 bases, with 12 bases separating them. CDR1 and CDR2 (germline): SGHDN, FVKESK. CDR3 coding DNA: TGTGCCAGCAGCCAAGGAGACAGAAAGTCAGATACGCAGTATTTT. Its protein is CASSQGDRKSDTQYF.

V usage is TRBV4-1 and J usage is TRBJ1-4; no definite D call. Germline CDR1 MGHRA, CDR2 YSYEKL. CDR3 length: 16 amino acids. V was cut by 4 bases and J by 6 bases, with 18 bases left in between. CDR3 sequence reads: CASSPGPVGGHEKLFF. CDR3 nucleotides: TGCGCCAGCAGCCCAGGACCCGTGGGAGGACATGAAAAACTGTTTTTT.

The chain carries TRBV28 and TRBJ2-7, with D possibly being TRBD1 (5 bases). The CDR3 runs to 13 residues. V lost 2 bases and J 4 bases, leaving 9 bases between the germline ends. Germline CDR1 MDHEN, CDR2 SYDVKM. The CDR3 protein is CASSLRGLYEQYF. The CDR3 DNA is TGTGCCAGCAGTTTAAGGGGCTTGTACGAGCAGTACTTC.

The chain couples TRBV29-1 to TRBJ1-1; D unclear. Germline CDR1 SQVTM, CDR2 ANQGSEA. CDR3 length: 10 amino acids. CDR3 region: CTAIKTEAFF. CDR3 nucleotide sequence: TGCACCGCTATAAAAACTGAAGCTTTCTTT.

This clone is labeled as medium-sized. The chain combines TRBV10-3 with TRBJ1-1, with D possibly matching TRBD1 (6 bases). Trimming stripped 6 bases from V and 1 base from J, with 9 bases between. The CDR3 is 13 residues long. From germline, CDR1 is ENHRY and CDR2 SYGVKD. CDR3 DNA: TGTGCCATCAGGCTACAGGGGAACACTGAAGCTTTCTTT. Protein: CAIRLQGNTEAFF.

The chain joins TRBV5-1 to TRBJ1-4, with a possible D match to TRBD1 (6 bases). Germline CDR1 SGHRS, CDR2 YFSETQ. The CDR3 totals 14 residues. V was clipped by 2 bases and J by 7 bases, with 12 bases between them. CDR3 coding DNA: TGCGCCAGCAGCTTACAGGGTTTTGGTGAAAAACTGTTTTTT. This codes for CASSLQGFGEKLFF.

The J gene is TRBJ2-7, the V gene TRBV6-1, with 14 nucleotides matching TRBD2. V trimming: 6 bases; J trimming: 4 bases; junction bases outside the gene matches: 5. The CDR3 sequence is 15 residues long. The V gene's germline CDR1 is MNHNS and CDR2 SASEGT. The CDR3 nucleotides are TGTGCCAGCAGCCAGGGACTAGCGGGAGTTTACGAGCAGTACTTC. This codes for CASSQGLAGVYEQYF.

V is TRBV29-1 and J is TRBJ1-2, with 9 bases that match TRBD1. The CDR3 covers 13 residues. Germline lookup yields CDR1 SQVTM and CDR2 ANQGSEA. V lost 7 bases, J lost 7 bases, and 10 bases stayed unmatched. CDR3 nucleotide sequence: TGCAGCGCCGCACGGGACAGGGTGGGTGGCTACACCTTC. Amino acids: CSAARDRVGGYTF.

This clone has only a few counts. The genes are TRBV5-6 and TRBJ2-1; 7 nucleotides agree with TRBD2. CDR3 length: 15 amino acids. J lost 4 bases, V lost 3 bases, and 7 bases had no gene match. Germline V lookup: CDR1 SGHDT, CDR2 YYEEEE. The CDR3 loop reads CASSWGAGLYNEQFF. The CDR3, as DNA: TGTGCCAGCAGCTGGGGAGCGGGACTTTACAATGAGCAGTTCTTC.

The V call is TRBV6-1, the J call TRBJ2-7; the D is unclear. The CDR3 is made up of 12 amino acids. Per the germline V gene, CDR1 is MNHNS and CDR2 is SASEGT. V was trimmed by 1 base and J by 4 bases, leaving 5 bases between them. DNA for the CDR3: TGTGCCAGCAGTGAAGGGAGATACGAGCAGTACTTC. Translating it yields CASSEGRYEQYF.

The chain combines TRBV6-1 with TRBJ2-7, with a possible D match to TRBD1 (6 bases). Germline V gene data show CDR1 as MNHNS and CDR2 as SASEGT. The CDR3 runs to 14 residues. Trimming took 7 bases from V and 6 from J, leaving 19 bases between them. CDR3: CASNSQGLISEQYF. The CDR3 DNA reads as TGTGCCAGCAACTCACAGGGTCTCATTTCCGAGCAGTACTTC.